The 26 T cell receptor beta chains below were found in one sample sequenced in a study of control samples from healthy donors and cancer patients. The protocol was immunoSEQ multiplex PCR, while the TCRdb copy is restricted to in-frame clones and leaves out a portion. The table shows 200,000 to 250,000 clones, with about 95% occurring only once. The sample was blood. The receptors stem from a man aged 50 or older in good health.

This chain links TRBV18 with TRBJ1-2; weak D call: TRBD1 (5 bases). Germline V lookup: CDR1 KGHSH, CDR2 LQKENI. V lost 3 bases to trimming and J lost 5 bases, with 10 bases between them. CDR3 length equals 13 residues. For the CDR3, the DNA is TGTGCCAGCTCACCTGCAGGGAATTATGGCTACACCTTC. Its translation is CASSPAGNYGYTF.

This rearrangement joins TRBV5-1 to TRBJ1-2; D gene unclear. Trimming removed 0 bases at V and 3 bases at J, with 9 bases between. CDR1 and CDR2 (germline): SGHRS, YFSETQ. The CDR3 covers 14 residues. The CDR3 sequence is CASSLVTADYGYTF. In nucleotides, the CDR3 is TGCGCCAGCAGCTTGGTCACGGCTGACTATGGCTACACCTTC.

The chain carries TRBV6-2 or TRBV6-3 and TRBJ2-5, with 7 nucleotides matching TRBD1. This CDR3 spans 17 amino acids. The ends lost 5 bases at V and 4 bases at J; junction bases unmatched: 16. The germline CDR1 and CDR2 sequences are MNHEY and SVGEGT. The CDR3 is CASSLRGRSGRRETQYF. The CDR3 DNA follows: TGTGCCAGCAGTCTGAGGGGGCGCTCGGGCCGAAGAGAGACCCAGTACTTC.

Remarks on this clone: The sample carries other DNA sequences with the same CDR3. The rearrangement uses TRBV28 and TRBJ2-1, with 10 positions matching TRBD2. Germline values: CDR1 MDHEN, CDR2 SYDVKM. The trim removed 2 bases at V and 4 bases at J, leaving 5 bases unmatched. The CDR3 runs to 16 residues. For the CDR3, the DNA is TGTGCCAGCAGTTTAGGCCTAGCGGGGGCATACAATGAGCAGTTCTTC. Translating gives CASSLGLAGAYNEQFF.

This chain joins TRBV5-1 and TRBJ2-3; D tentatively fits TRBD1 or TRBD2 (5 bases each). V dropped 4 bases and J dropped 1 base, with 19 bases sitting between them. This CDR3 is 17 amino acids long. The V gene's germline CDR1 is SGHRS and CDR2 YFSETQ. CDR3: CASSIDYPGTGTDTQYF. The CDR3 DNA follows: TGCGCCAGCAGCATCGATTACCCGGGGACGGGCACAGATACGCAGTATTTT.

The chain combines TRBV5-6 with TRBJ2-7; no definite D call. CDR3 length: 12 residues. Germline V lookup: CDR1 SGHDT, CDR2 YYEEEE. The V end lost 5 bases, the J end lost 1 base, and 7 bases lay between the germline ends. CDR3 sequence: CASSRVSYEQYF. In DNA form, the CDR3 reads TGTGCCAGCAGTCGGGTTTCCTACGAGCAGTACTTC.

The chain carries TRBV4-1 and TRBJ2-7, with TRBD1 identical over 9 bases. The CDR3 is made up of 15 amino acids. CDR1 and CDR2 from the germline V gene are MGHRA and YSYEKL. With 6 bases clipped from V and 4 bases from J, the junction kept 10 bases outside the gene matches. CDR3 region: CASSPLGQGKYEQYF. The DNA for the CDR3 is TGCGCCAGCAGTCCACTAGGACAGGGGAAATACGAGCAGTACTTC.

The chain uses TRBV6-1 and TRBJ2-5; possible D gene TRBD2, 6 bases. The CDR3 loop spans 15 amino acids. Germline V gene lookup returns CDR1 MNHNS and CDR2 SASEGT. V gave up 0 bases and J gave up 1 base, with 9 bases separating them. The DNA for the CDR3 is TGTGCCAGCAGTGAAGCGTTGGGGGGCCAAGAGACCCAGTACTTC. The encoded protein is CASSEALGGQETQYF.

The chain is built from TRBV6-1 and TRBJ1-5, with no clear D. From germline, CDR1 is MNHNS and CDR2 SASEGT. Trimming pared 0 bases from V and 7 bases from J, leaving 7 bases between. The CDR3 covers 13 residues. The CDR3 is CASSEAFRQPQHF. DNA for the CDR3: TGTGCCAGCAGTGAAGCATTCCGGCAGCCCCAGCATTTT.

The V call is TRBV19, the J call TRBJ1-5; TRBD1 is a possible D gene (6 bases). CDR1 and CDR2 from the germline V gene are LNHDA and SQIVND (reference sequence). The CDR3 has 13 residues. V lost 4 bases and J lost 7, with 11 bases in between. The CDR3 DNA follows: TGTGCCAGTAGTACAGGGGTAGGGCAGCCCCAGCATTTT. Translating gives CASSTGVGQPQHF.

This chain connects TRBV5-6 to TRBJ2-2; 7 positions agree with TRBD2. Germline trimming cut 6 bases from V and 3 bases from J; bases unmatched to any gene: 8. The length of the CDR3 is 15 residues. From germline, CDR1 is SGHDT and CDR2 YYEEEE. The CDR3 is CASIPRGRDTGELFF. The DNA for the CDR3 is TGTGCCAGCATCCCCCGAGGGAGGGACACCGGGGAGCTGTTTTTT.

The chain has TRBV11-1 and TRBJ2-7; no clear D. Germline CDR1 reads SGHAT; CDR2 reads FQDESV (reference sequence). The V gene lost 6 bases and the J gene lost 2 bases, with 14 bases spanning the gap. The CDR3 runs to 14 residues. The CDR3 region has the DNA TGTGCCAGCAGTTTTACGTCTCCAACCTACGAGCAGTACTTC. It specifies CASSFTSPTYEQYF. The whole variable domain, filled in from reference TRBV11-1 and TRBJ2-7, reads EAEVAQSPRYKITEKSQAVAFWCDPISGHATLYWYRQILGQGPELLVQFQDESVVDDSQLPKDRFSAERLKGVDSTLKIQPAELGDSAMYLCASSFTSPTYEQYFGPGTRLTVT.

The V and J genes are TRBV7-9 and TRBJ2-2; D uncertain. V dropped 0 bases and J dropped 3 bases, with 5 bases sitting between them. CDR3 length: 14 residues. In germline, CDR1 is SEHNR, CDR2 FQNEAQ (reference sequence). CDR3 sequence (DNA): TGTGCCAGCAGCTTAGCTGCTTACACCGGGGAGCTGTTTTTT. Its protein product is CASSLAAYTGELFF.

The chain carries TRBV20-1 and TRBJ1-2, with 8 bases identical to TRBD1. CDR1 is DFQATT, CDR2 SNEGSKA, per germline (reference sequence). J lost 10 bases, V lost 3 bases, and 19 bases had no gene match. The CDR3 is 16 residues long. The chain's CDR3 is CSASLGRGRGSSPYTF. DNA for the CDR3: TGCAGTGCTAGTCTTGGCAGGGGGCGAGGTAGTTCCCCCTACACCTTC.

This rearrangement joins TRBV25-1 to TRBJ2-1; D may be TRBD2 (6 bases). CDR3 size: 15 residues. V lost 1 base and J lost 8, with 15 bases in between. Germline V gene lookup returns CDR1 MGHDK and CDR2 SYGVNS. The CDR3 loop is CASSELSSPGDEQFF. In DNA form, the CDR3 reads TGTGCCAGCAGTGAATTATCAAGCCCGGGGGATGAGCAGTTCTTC.

The chain recombines TRBV7-9 with TRBJ1-1, with a tentative D call TRBD1 (5 bases). The germline V gene has CDR1 SEHNR and CDR2 FQNEAQ (reference sequence). Trimming took 4 bases from V and 1 from J, leaving 13 bases between them. This CDR3 is built from 15 residues. CDR3 nucleotides: TGTGCCAGCAGCTCGTTGGGGCAACCGAACACTGAAGCTTTCTTT. Translated: CASSSLGQPNTEAFF.

The CDR3 region is CASSPKGVRGEKLFF. The CDR3 DNA is TGTGCCAGCAGCCCAAAGGGTGTAAGGGGTGAAAAACTGTTTTTT. The chain couples TRBV7-9 to TRBJ1-4; D is possibly TRBD1 (5 bases). Trimming pared 5 bases from V and 7 bases from J, leaving 17 bases between. Germline lookup yields CDR1 SEHNR and CDR2 FQNEAQ (reference sequence). The CDR3 is 15 amino acids.

This clone appeared once. The rearrangement uses TRBV5-4 and TRBJ2-3; D is perhaps TRBD1 (5 bases). The CDR3 consists of 15 residues. V shed 0 bases and J shed 2 bases, with 10 bases lying between them. Germline CDR1 and CDR2: SGHNT and YYREEE (reference sequence). CDR3 coding DNA: TGTGCCAGCAGCTTGGCGCTGGGGCCCACAGATACGCAGTATTTT. Amino acids: CASSLALGPTDTQYF.

Concerning this clone itself: Other DNA variants within this sample encode the same CDR3. The V gene is TRBV5-1, the J gene TRBJ1-2, with D perhaps matching TRBD1 (5 bases). CDR1 SGHRS and CDR2 YFSETQ come from the germline V gene. V lost 1 base and J 3 bases, leaving 7 bases between the germline ends. The CDR3 totals 13 residues. In nucleotides, the CDR3 is TGCGCCAGCAGCTTGCGGGGGGACTATGGCTACACCTTC. As protein: CASSLRGDYGYTF.

Turning to this clone: Different DNA sequences within this sample yield the same CDR3. The CDR3 region is CASSFTNSNQPQHF. The CDR3 DNA reads TGTGCCAGCAGCTTCACGAATAGCAATCAGCCCCAGCATTTT. V gene TRBV7-2 combines with J gene TRBJ1-5, with D unresolved. Germline CDR1 is SGHTA and CDR2 is FQGNSA. V dropped 3 bases and J dropped 0 bases, with 6 bases sitting between them. The CDR3 runs to 14 residues.

The chain recombines TRBV27 with TRBJ1-2; 7 bases fit TRBD1. The V segment lost 4 bases and the J segment 3 bases; nucleotides outside the gene matches: 8. Germline V lookup: CDR1 MNHEY, CDR2 SMNVEV (reference sequence). The CDR3 runs 15 residues. CDR3 protein: CASSSPSTGDYGYTF. In DNA, the CDR3 is TGTGCCAGCAGTTCACCCTCTACAGGGGACTATGGCTACACCTTC.

The V gene is TRBV3-1 (or the pseudogene TRBV3-2), the J gene TRBJ2-2; D is uncertain. V was trimmed by 4 bases and J by 5 bases, leaving 5 bases between them. Germline CDR1 and CDR2: LGHDT and YNNKEL (reference sequence). The CDR3 runs 12 residues. The CDR3 reads CASSLLTGELFF. CDR3 DNA: TGTGCCAGCAGCCTTCTTACCGGGGAGCTGTTTTTT.

The chain carries TRBV4-2 and TRBJ1-2, with TRBD1 as a possible D gene (5 bases). The CDR3 is 18 residues long. Trimming took off 3 bases at V and 0 bases at J, with 20 bases between the two ends. Germline V CDR1 and CDR2: LGHNA, YNFKEQ. The CDR3 spells CASSHRLTDIIANYGYTF. CDR3 nucleotides: TGTGCCAGCAGCCACCGTTTGACAGATATCATAGCTAACTATGGCTACACCTTC.

The gene calls are TRBV27 and TRBJ1-5; possibly TRBD1 for D (6 bases). Germline V gives CDR1 MNHEY, CDR2 SMNVEV (reference sequence). Between the trimmed V and J ends, which lost 10 bases and 6 bases, there was a span of 19 bases. The CDR3 covers 14 residues. CDR3 region: CATSSGGEGQPQHF. Here the CDR3 DNA reads TGTGCCACCTCCAGTGGGGGCGAGGGTCAGCCCCAGCATTTT.

This chain links TRBV2 with TRBJ2-2; possible D gene TRBD1, 6 bases. Per the germline V gene, CDR1 is SNHLY and CDR2 is FYNNEI. The CDR3 covers 15 residues. The V end was cut by 2 bases, the J end by 5 bases, with 12 bases between. The CDR3 DNA sequence: TGTGCCAGCAGTGAACAGGGGCGCGGTACCGGGGAGCTGTTTTTT. It specifies CASSEQGRGTGELFF.

The gene calls are TRBV15 and TRBJ2-5, with no clear D. Between the trimmed V and J ends, which lost 1 base and 5 bases, there was a span of 14 bases. Germline V gene lookup returns CDR1 LNHNV and CDR2 YYDKDF (reference sequence). CDR3 length equals 15 residues. The CDR3 sequence is CATSRGTPIGETQYF. In nucleotides, the CDR3 is TGTGCCACCAGCAGAGGGACCCCCATAGGGGAGACCCAGTACTTC.